Each of the 10 T cell receptor beta chains below was sequenced from the same sample in a study of T cell repertoires in aging, cancer and after chemotherapy. TRB rearrangements spanning V, D and J were amplified using mixed TRB-A/B primers. TCRdb called the multiplex PCR reads again in MiXCR, with one record for every CDR3 protein. The sample yields approximately 4,900 distinct CDR3 sequences, roughly 25% seen once. Peripheral blood genomic DNA, not sorted cells or RNA, was the template. The sequenced material came from blood. These receptors were taken from a human donor in good health.

The J gene is TRBJ1-5, the V gene TRBV5-3; 7 bases map to TRBD1. TRBV5-3 counts as an open reading frame of uncertain function. Unmatched junction bases numbered 12, after V lost 4 bases and J lost 5 bases. This CDR3 is 16 amino acids long. CDR3 sequence reads: CARSRSRGLRDQPQHF. CDR3 coding DNA: TGTGCCAGAAGCAGGTCCAGGGGGTTGAGGGATCAGCCCCAGCATTTT.

This clonotype is categorized as medium-sized. This rearrangement joins TRBV27 to TRBJ1-6; TRBD1 matches at 9 bases. Trimming cost V 11 bases and J 10 bases; bases outside gene matches: 12. Germline V gene sequence: CDR1 MNHEY, CDR2 SMNVEV (reference sequence). CDR3 length: 14 residues. CDR3 sequence reads: CASRGTGFNSPLHF. DNA for the CDR3: TGTGCCTCCCGGGGGACAGGGTTTAACTCACCCCTCCACTTT.

The V gene is TRBV7-2, the J gene TRBJ2-2, with 15 bases lining up with TRBD2. V trimming: 3 bases; J trimming: 3 bases; junction bases outside the gene matches: 8. Germline V gives CDR1 SGHTA, CDR2 FQGNSA. The CDR3 loop spans 19 amino acids. CDR3 sequence: CASSFHGLAGGPYTGELFF. The CDR3 DNA sequence: TGTGCCAGCAGCTTTCACGGACTAGCGGGAGGGCCCTACACCGGGGAGCTGTTTTTT.

This clonotype is categorized as medium-sized (0.01 to 0.1%). As the CDR3 is not closed by the conserved phenylalanine or tryptophan, this likely results from a read error. The limits of the CDR3 on the DNA are not certain, so only TCRdb's listed CDR3 is given. This chain uses TRBV6-1 with TRBJ1-2; the table's D call of TRBD1 was not tested on the DNA. The CDR3 extends over 12 residues, inclusive of both ends. CDR1 is MNHNS, CDR2 SASEGT, per germline. This chain's CDR3 is CAAPFWTEKYDL.

This rearrangement joins TRBV5-1 to TRBJ2-2; no firm D call. The CDR3 runs 14 residues. V lost 6 bases and J lost 1, with 10 bases in between. Germline CDR1 reads SGHRS; CDR2 reads YFSETQ. The CDR3 DNA reads TGCGCCAGCAAGGGCCTCGTGAACACCGGGGAGCTGTTTTTT. Protein: CASKGLVNTGELFF.

As regards this clonotype: A much larger clone lies a single base off, so this may be a read error. The V and J genes are TRBV6-5 and TRBJ2-1, with a weak D call TRBD1 (5 bases). The CDR3 length is 12 residues. The germline gives CDR1 MNHEY, CDR2 SVGAGI. The germline V and J ends were trimmed by 9 bases and 10 bases, with 16 bases remaining between them. The DNA of the CDR3 is TGTGCCAGTAGTGTACAGGCTGACGAGCAGTTCTTC. This codes for CASSVQADEQFF.

By sample fraction, this clonotype is medium-sized. This chain connects TRBV6-5 to TRBJ2-7, with 9 bases fitting TRBD2. This CDR3 region has 16 residues. The V gene's germline CDR1 is MNHEY and CDR2 SVGAGI. Trimming at V came to 2 bases and at J to 2 bases, leaving 7 bases not matched to a gene. The CDR3 DNA reads as TGTGCCAGCAGTTACCACGGGACTAGCAAAACCTACGAGCAGTACTTC. It translates to CASSYHGTSKTYEQYF.

This clonotype rates as medium-sized. This chain links TRBV5-6 with TRBJ2-3; 10 positions agree with TRBD1. Germline CDR1 SGHDT, CDR2 YYEEEE. V was pared by 4 bases and J by 4 bases, with 6 bases of the junction left unmatched. The CDR3 extends over 15 amino acids. This CDR3 is CASSPGTGAADTQYF. The CDR3 nucleotides read TGTGCCAGCAGCCCCGGGACAGGGGCGGCAGATACGCAGTATTTT.

The chain carries TRBV7-2 and TRBJ1-3, with 8 bases fitting TRBD1. This CDR3 contains 17 residues. Per the germline V gene, CDR1 is SGHTA and CDR2 is FQGNSA. V trimming: 4 bases; J trimming: 3 bases; junction bases outside the gene matches: 11. The CDR3 protein is CASSSQPGTGSGNTIYF. CDR3 sequence (DNA): TGTGCCAGCAGCTCCCAACCCGGGACAGGAAGTGGAAACACCATATATTTT.

This clonotype was picked up one time. This could be a read error, since a much larger clone is one nucleotide away. The chain links TRBV12-3 or TRBV12-4 to TRBJ2-3; maybe TRBD1 (6 bases). Trimming took 5 bases from V and 7 from J, leaving 19 bases between them. The CDR3 totals 15 residues. The CDR3 spells CASSPLDRRAHTQYF. In DNA form, the CDR3 reads TGTGCCAGCAGTCCCCTTGACAGGCGGGCCCATACGCAGTATTTT.